This T cell receptor beta chain was recorded in a study of CD8 T cells in Susac syndrome. Whole-study findings and limits: The authors acknowledged that their TCR sequencing and HLA analysis involved a relatively small number of individuals.

When the RNA was reverse transcribed, random hexamers were used with an input of 0.5 to 1 ug. In TCRdb, the immunoSEQ multiplex PCR reads were re-called with MiXCR into one record per CDR3 protein. The data contain around 200,000 distinct CDR3 sequences, around 93% of them singletons. Deletions cut 1 base from V and 8 bases from J, with 8 bases between. Per germline, CDR1 SGHDN and CDR2 FVKESK. The CDR3 length is 12 residues. TEMRA cells underwent FACS enrichment and CD8+ and CD4+ T cells underwent negative isolation. This clonotype was picked up one time. Its antigen is currently unknown. Source material: CD4+ T cells from PBMCs. This receptor was taken from a human donor with multiple sclerosis. This chain connects TRBV14 to TRBJ1-2, with no clear D. CDR3 loop: CASSQVGFGYTF. For the CDR3, the DNA is TGTGCCAGCAGCCAAGTCGGGTTCGGCTACACCTTC.